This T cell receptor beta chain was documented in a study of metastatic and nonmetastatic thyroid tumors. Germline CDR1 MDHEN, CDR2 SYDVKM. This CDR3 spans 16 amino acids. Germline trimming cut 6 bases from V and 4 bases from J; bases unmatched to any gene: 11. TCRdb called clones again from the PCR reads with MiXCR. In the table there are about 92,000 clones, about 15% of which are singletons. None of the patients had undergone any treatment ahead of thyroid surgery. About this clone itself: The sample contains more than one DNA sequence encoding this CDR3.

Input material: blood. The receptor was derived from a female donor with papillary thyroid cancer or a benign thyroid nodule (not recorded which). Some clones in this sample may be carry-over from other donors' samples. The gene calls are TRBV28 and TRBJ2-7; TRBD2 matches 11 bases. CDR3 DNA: TGTGCCAGCAGCCACCACGGACTAGCGGGTGCATACGAGCAGTACTTC. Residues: CASSHHGLAGAYEQYF.